Described below is a single T cell receptor (beta chain) sequence and its context. Its antigen remains unidentified. This CDR3 region has 17 residues. Germline assignment: CDR1 SGHNT and CDR2 YYREEE (reference sequence). After removal of 3 bases from V and 10 bases from J, the junction contained 19 bases not matched to a gene. Sample time point: cycle 4 day 1 (C4D1), after 5 to 7 weeks of nivolumab. Relapse after autologous stem cell transplantation occurred in every patient, and brentuximab vedotin exposure varied. Magnetic negative selection was used to purify CD4+ T cells from PBMCs that had been thawed. The record originates from a study of PD-1 blockade in classical Hodgkin lymphoma. Overall study results and limits: Later analyses included only patients treated at least 1 year post-ASCT. A significant rise in TCR diversity by C4D1 was seen for CD4+ but not CD8+ cells. Complete responders had baseline diversity similar to newly diagnosed patients.

This table comes from immunoSEQ multiplex PCR, and its TCRdb copy is limited to in-frame clones, with some not included. This sample has 27,000 or so clones; more than 70% occur once, and the top ten carry 2% to 2.5%. The chain links TRBV5-4 to TRBJ2-1, with 7 bases that match TRBD2. The sequencing used CD4+ T cells from blood, collected before the fourth cycle of nivolumab. This receptor was obtained from a human donor with classical Hodgkin lymphoma. CDR3 in amino acids: CASSSQGWGEGNVEQFF. The CDR3 nucleotides read TGTGCCAGCAGCTCCCAGGGTTGGGGGGAGGGGAACGTAGAGCAGTTCTTC.